This T cell receptor beta chain stems from a study of T cells in Graves' hyperthyroidism and ophthalmopathy. The overall study: Peripheral blood was acquired at first diagnosis, ahead of any therapy whatsoever.

Findings and limits, study-wide: Separation of ophthalmopathy from stable hyperthyroidism was achieved by a 13 V-J model.

This clonotype was detected ten times or more. What it binds is not known. The TCR beta CDR3 regions underwent amplification using RNA transcripts as the source. HTBI primers were employed in a first-round RT-PCR of the TCR CDR3. TCRdb reprocessed the multiplex PCR reads via MiXCR and lists one record per CDR3 protein. This table has about 640,000 distinct CDR3 sequences, less than 25% appearing once. Germline CDR1 is MNHNS and CDR2 is SASEGT. Trimming pared 2 bases from V and 6 bases from J, leaving 13 bases between. The CDR3 is 14 residues long. Source material: blood. This sequence joins TRBV6-1 and TRBJ1-1; perhaps TRBD1 as D (6 bases). The source of this sequence is a man aged 25 to 40 with Graves' ophthalmopathy. The CDR3 DNA reads as TGTGCCAGCAGTGAAACAGGGAGAGTCGCTGAAGCTTTCTTT. This translates into CASSETGRVAEAFF.